This T cell receptor beta chain is drawn from a study of control samples from healthy donors and cancer patients. Using immunoSEQ multiplex PCR, the repertoire was profiled, and TCRdb retains in-frame clones only, with some absent. The table has around 170,000 clones, roughly 90% seen once. The CDR3 loop spans 12 amino acids. V was trimmed by 7 bases and J by 7 bases, leaving 10 bases between them. Germline CDR1 is WSHSY and CDR2 is SAAADI. The sequenced sample consisted of blood. This receptor was taken from a woman aged 25-40 years in good health. V usage is TRBV10-2 and J usage is TRBJ2-2, with D possibly TRBD2 on 6 matching bases. CDR3 coding DNA: TGCGCCAGCACGATGCGGGGCGGGGAGCTGTTTTTT. This codes for CASTMRGGELFF.